This T cell receptor (beta chain) was captured by sequencing in a study of blood T cells in healthy people across ages. The wider study: Capturing about one barcoded beta molecule per two T cells was achieved by template switching.

A J-beta primer mix and a sample-barcoded 5' primer were used in a second PCR of roughly 6 to 12 cycles. Each cDNA molecule carried a tag from a template-switch adaptor that contained 12 random nucleotides. MiXCR was run by TCRdb on the 5' RACE reads, yielding one entry per CDR3 protein. The table lists 1.5 million to 1.9 million distinct CDR3 sequences, 40% to 45% of them singletons. This clonotype was counted a few times. The authors drew around 9.4 milliliters of peripheral blood from each donor. The CDR3 length is 13 residues. Germline V CDR1 and CDR2: KGHSH, LQKENI. Trimming shortened V by 2 bases and J by 5 bases, and 6 bases separated the two germline ends.

Material: blood. This sequence joins TRBV18 and TRBJ1-4; D gene uncertain. This receptor was obtained from a woman under 30 in good health. CDR3 in amino acids: CASSPDMNEKLFF. The CDR3 region has the DNA TGTGCCAGCTCACCAGACATGAATGAAAAACTGTTTTTT.